Listed below are T cell receptor beta chains from one sample, sequenced in a study of cytomegalovirus exposure and HLA in healthy donors. Method: immunoSEQ multiplex PCR; TCRdb's copy keeps in-frame clones and lacks some. The table lists about 82,000 clones, around 68% of them singletons. Sequencing used PBMCs. The source of these receptors is a man in his forties in good health and CMV-seropositive. Both conserved end residues are part of each CDR3. A D gene is named only where the DNA matches it firmly. The size field is filled for only some rows; it gives once, few, many or a size class.

>TRBV19|once|TRBD1|TRBJ1-1
CASSTGQMNTEAFF
TGTGCCAGTAGTACGGGACAGATGAACACTGAAGCTTTCTTT
>TRBV4-1|.|.|TRBJ1-2
CASSQDGQLGYGYTF
TGCGCCAGCAGCCAAGATGGGCAGTTAGGCTATGGCTACACCTTC
>TRBV19|.|.|TRBJ1-1
CASEANTEAFF
TGTGCCAGTGAGGCGAACACTGAAGCTTTCTTT
>TRBV30|.|.|TRBJ2-3
CAWSEQPRPVPISTDTQYF
TGTGCCTGGAGTGAGCAGCCTAGACCAGTACCTATTAGCACAGATACGCAGTATTTT
>TRBV10-3|few|TRBD2|TRBJ2-1
CAIRRSTSGVYNEQFF
TGTGCCATCAGGAGGTCGACTAGCGGAGTGTACAATGAGCAGTTCTTC
>TRBV10-3|once|TRBD1|TRBJ2-3
CAIGGTGGTDTQYF
TGTGCCATCGGGGGGACAGGGGGTACAGATACGCAGTATTTT
>TRBV4-3|few|TRBD2|TRBJ2-3
CASSQGSGASGTQYF
TGCGCCAGCAGCCAAGGTAGCGGGGCCAGTGGTACGCAGTATTTT
>TRBV6-1|.|TRBD1|TRBJ2-7
CATQGAQGTYEQYF
TGTGCCACTCAGGGGGCGCAGGGAACCTACGAGCAGTACTTC
>TRBV6-5|once|.|TRBJ2-7
CATSGGTPYEQYF
TGTGCCACTTCAGGAGGGACTCCTTACGAGCAGTACTTC
>TRBV5-1|.|.|TRBJ2-1
CASSLEREQFF
TGCGCCAGCAGCTTGGAACGGGAGCAGTTCTTC
>TRBV2|.|.|TRBJ1-5
CASSDPGTFNQPQHF
TGTGCCAGCAGTGACCCGGGGACTTTCAATCAGCCCCAGCATTTT
>TRBV19|.|.|TRBJ1-5
CASSTGGVLSNQPQHF
TGTGCCAGTAGTACCGGGGGGGTGCTGAGCAATCAGCCCCAGCATTTT
>TRBV18|.|.|TRBJ2-2
CASSPDSRTGELFF
TGTGCCAGCTCACCAGACTCCCGCACCGGGGAGCTGTTTTTT
>TRBV5-6|once|.|TRBJ2-7
CASSLGESYEQYF
TGTGCCAGCAGCTTGGGAGAGTCCTACGAGCAGTACTTC
>TRBV30|.|.|TRBJ1-2
CAWTGLESYTF
TGTGCCTGGACAGGGCTGGAGAGCTACACCTTC
>TRBV7-8|.|TRBD2|TRBJ2-7
CASSTGTSGGYEQYF
TGTGCCAGCAGCACGGGGACTAGCGGGGGGTACGAGCAGTACTTC
>TRBV5-4|.|TRBD2|TRBJ2-7
CASSVGLATYEQYF
TGTGCCAGCAGCGTGGGACTAGCTACCTACGAGCAGTACTTC
>TRBV7-2|.|.|TRBJ2-7
CASSRRDSYEQYF
TGTGCCAGCAGCCGCAGGGATTCCTACGAGCAGTACTTC
>TRBV30|.|.|TRBJ2-7
CAWSRGRNEQYF
TGTGCCTGGAGTAGGGGAAGGAACGAGCAGTACTTC
>TRBV7-6|once|.|TRBJ2-3
CASSWRETDTQYF
TGTGCCAGCAGCTGGAGGGAGACAGATACGCAGTATTTT
>TRBV7-2|.|.|TRBJ1-5
CASSQQGDQPQHF
TGTGCCAGCAGCCAGCAAGGGGATCAGCCCCAGCATTTT
>TRBV6-6|.|.|TRBJ2-2
CASSYPQGGGTGELFF
TGTGCCAGCAGTTACCCGCAGGGGGGAGGCACCGGGGAGCTGTTTTTT
>TRBV18|.|TRBD1|TRBJ1-2
CASSQPGQGQENYGYTF
TGTGCCAGCTCACAGCCGGGACAGGGGCAGGAGAACTATGGCTACACCTTC
>TRBV6-5|.|.|TRBJ2-7
CASGGSGLSYEQYF
TGTGCCAGCGGGGGGTCGGGGCTCTCCTACGAGCAGTACTTC
>TRBV6-5|.|.|TRBJ1-2
CASSYDLFTSGYTF
TGTGCCAGCAGTTATGACCTTTTTACTAGTGGCTACACCTTC
>TRBV28|.|TRBD2|TRBJ2-2
CASRLRVAGGPGELFF
TGTGCCAGCAGACTTCGGGTAGCGGGGGGGCCGGGGGAGCTGTTTTTT
>TRBV27|.|.|TRBJ2-7
CASSSRSGQGFYEQYF
TGTGCCAGCAGTTCGCGGTCGGGACAAGGGTTCTACGAGCAGTACTTC
>TRBV5-4|.|TRBD1|TRBJ1-1
CASSSRDSEAFF
TGTGCCAGCAGCTCGAGGGACAGTGAAGCTTTCTTT
>TRBV27|.|.|TRBJ2-7
CASSPTGIHEQYF
TGTGCCAGCAGTCCCACAGGTATTCACGAGCAGTACTTC
>TRBV30|.|.|TRBJ1-2
CAGVGGDGYTF
TGTGCCGGGGTAGGGGGAGATGGCTACACCTTC